This is a list of T cell receptor beta chains from one sample in a study of glioma-infiltrating T cells. TCRdb fed the multiplex PCR reads into MiXCR, producing one record per CDR3 protein. The table includes roughly 120,000 distinct CDR3 sequences, roughly 24% detected once. Input material: glioma tissue, nonneoplastic brain tissue, or PBMCs (not recorded which). All receptors come from a human donor with low-grade glioma or glioblastoma, undergoing nonglioma brain surgery, or in good health (not recorded which). Each CDR3 is given with its conserved first and last residue. Each record gives: D gene, clone size, V gene, J gene, CDR3 DNA, CDR3 protein. The D gene is left open where the match is weak. The size of a clone is reported for some rows only, either as once, few or many, or as a class for expanded clones.

.	few	TRBV19	TRBJ2-7	TGTGCCAGTAGTACCATCCTCCCAAAGGGCGGCGAGCAGTACTTC	CASSTILPKGGEQYF
.	many	TRBV27	TRBJ2-3	TGTGCCAGCAGTTTATCCCTGACAGTCACAGATACGCAGTATTTT	CASSLSLTVTDTQYF
.	.	TRBV25-1	TRBJ1-1	TGTGCCAGCAGTGAGTCCCCCGAGAACACTGAAGCCTACTTT	CASSESPENTEAYF
.	many	TRBV19	TRBJ2-2	TGTGCCAGTAGTATAGGGGGCAGGGGCCCCGGGGAGCTGTTTTTT	CASSIGGRGPGELFF
.	many	TRBV4-3	TRBJ1-2	TGCGCCAGCAGCCAAGATTGGCAGGGGCGAGGCTACACCTTC	CASSQDWQGRGYTF
.	many	TRBV12-3/TRBV12-4	TRBJ1-1	TGTGCCAGCAGTCTTAGTGGTCGGACTGAAGCTTTCTTT	CASSLSGRTEAFF
TRBD1	many	TRBV28	TRBJ2-3	TGTGCCAGCAGGTCTCAGGGGGCCGATACGCAGTATTTT	CASRSQGADTQYF
.	.	TRBV12-3/TRBV12-4	TRBJ1-1	TGTGCCAGCAGGACATTGAACACTGAAGCTTTCTTT	CASRTLNTEAFF
.	many	TRBV27	TRBJ2-5	TGTGCCAGCAGTCCCCAGAAGAAAGAGACCCAGTACTTC	CASSPQKKETQYF
.	few	TRBV11-2	TRBJ2-7	TGTGCCAGCAGCTTAGACAGGGGAAATTACGAGCAGTACTTC	CASSLDRGNYEQYF
.	.	TRBV5-1	TRBJ2-7	TGCGCCAGCAGAGTGCAAGATTTCAACTCCTACGAGCAGTACTTC	CASRVQDFNSYEQYF
TRBD1	.	TRBV12-5	TRBJ1-2	TGTGCTAGTTCGGGACAGCACTATGGCTACACCTTC	CASSGQHYGYTF
.	many	TRBV6-6	TRBJ2-1	TGTGCCAGCAGTTACCCGTTTGGAGGGACCAACAATGAGCAGTTCTTC	CASSYPFGGTNNEQFF
.	.	TRBV4-1	TRBJ2-1	TGCGCCAGCAGCCAAGATGGAAACAGCTACAATGAGCAGTTCTTC	CASSQDGNSYNEQFF
.	.	TRBV4-1	TRBJ2-7	TGCGCCAGCAGCCAAGCCAATGCCCTATACGAGCGGTACTTC	CASSQANALYERYF
TRBD2	many	TRBV6-6	TRBJ2-7	TGTGCCAGCAGTTACTCTCTAGCGGGAGACTACGAGCAGTACTTC	CASSYSLAGDYEQYF
.	many	TRBV27	TRBJ1-1	TGTGCCAGCAGCACGCCAGAGAACACTGAAGCTTTCTTT	CASSTPENTEAFF
.	many	TRBV29-1	TRBJ2-7	TGCAGCGTTGCTGGCGGCTACGAGCAGTACTTC	CSVAGGYEQYF
TRBD1	.	TRBV20-1	TRBJ2-5	TGCAGTGCTAGAGATACCGGGACAGGGGGAGAGACCCAGTACTTC	CSARDTGTGGETQYF
.	many	TRBV6-1	TRBJ2-7	TGTGCCAGCAGAGACATACAGGTACCCGAGCAGTACTTC	CASRDIQVPEQYF
TRBD2	many	TRBV2	TRBJ2-3	TGTGCCAGCAGGGCAACTAGCGGGGTCACAGATACGCAGTATTTT	CASRATSGVTDTQYF
.	many	TRBV7-6	TRBJ2-7	TGTGCCAGCAGCTTCGAGACTAGTTACGAGCAGTACTTC	CASSFETSYEQYF
TRBD2	many	TRBV7-3	TRBJ2-3	TGTGCCAGCAGCTTACTAGCGGTCGGAGATACGCAGTATTTT	CASSLLAVGDTQYF
.	many	TRBV20-1	TRBJ2-7	TGCAGTGCGACCCAGACTATTTCCTACGAGCAGTACTTC	CSATQTISYEQYF
.	few	TRBV11-2	TRBJ2-3	TGTGCCAGCAGCCCAGGCGGGTACCCAGATACGCAGTATTTT	CASSPGGYPDTQYF
TRBD2	many	TRBV7-9	TRBJ2-1	TGTGCCAGCAGCAACCTAGCGGGAGTCTCCAATGAGCAGTTCTTC	CASSNLAGVSNEQFF
TRBD2	many	TRBV10-3	TRBJ2-7	TGTGCCACGACTAGCGACATACTCTCCTACGAGCAGTACTTC	CATTSDILSYEQYF
.	many	TRBV12-3/TRBV12-4	TRBJ2-4	TGTGCCAGCAGTTTGAGCAGTCTAGCCAAAAACATTCAGTACTTC	CASSLSSLAKNIQYF
TRBD1	many	TRBV28	TRBJ1-2	TGTGCCAGCAGCCCAGGACAGGGGACGGGCGGCTACACCTTC	CASSPGQGTGGYTF
.	.	TRBV7-2	TRBJ2-1	TGTGCCAGCAGCTTATTAAAGGGGGTGTCATACAATGAGCAGTTCTTC	CASSLLKGVSYNEQFF
.	many	TRBV6-1	TRBJ2-3	TGTGCCAGCAGGGGGACACCCGAGAATACAGATACGCAGTATTTT	CASRGTPENTDTQYF
.	.	TRBV7-2	TRBJ2-1	TGTGCCAGCAGCCCATTGACTCGTGGCTCCTATAGTGAGCAGTTCTTC	CASSPLTRGSYSEQFF
TRBD2	many	TRBV20-1	TRBJ2-1	TGCAGTGCTAGCTCGGGACTAGTCTATGAGCAGTTCTTC	CSASSGLVYEQFF
.	many	TRBV4-2	TRBJ1-1	TGTGCCAGCAGCCAAGTCAGCAGGAACCTCCCTGAAGCTTTCTTT	CASSQVSRNLPEAFF
.	many	TRBV7-9	TRBJ2-7	TGTGCCAGCAGCCCCTTGGCCGAGGAGGGCGAGCAGTACTTC	CASSPLAEEGEQYF
.	many	TRBV28	TRBJ2-7	TGTGCCAGTAAATTAGGGGGGACCCAATACGAGCAGTACTTC	CASKLGGTQYEQYF
TRBD1	.	TRBV7-2	TRBJ1-2	TGTGCCAGTACGGCAGGGGGAGGCTACACCTTC	CASTAGGGYTF
.	many	TRBV4-3	TRBJ2-7	TGCGCCAGCAGCCAAGATCGAGTAGGACTACACTACGAGCAGTACTTC	CASSQDRVGLHYEQYF
TRBD2	.	TRBV7-9	TRBJ2-1	TGTGCCAGCAGAACCAGCGGGACGTACGAGCAGTTCTTC	CASRTSGTYEQFF
.	few	TRBV9	TRBJ2-3	TGTGCCAGCAGCGTATCCGGCACAGATACGCAGTATTTT	CASSVSGTDTQYF
.	few	TRBV18	TRBJ1-3	TGTGCCAGCTCACCAGTAGGGCTGAAAAGCTCTGGAAACACCATATATTTT	CASSPVGLKSSGNTIYF
TRBD1	many	TRBV6-1	TRBJ2-1	TGTGCCAGCAGTTCGTGGACAGGGGGCCTCGACAATGAGCAGTTCTTC	CASSSWTGGLDNEQFF
TRBD1	many	TRBV15	TRBJ2-3	TGTGCCACCAGCAGGGGACAGGGGGCCACAGATACGCAGTATTTT	CATSRGQGATDTQYF